These 12 T cell receptor beta chains came from one sample sequenced in a study of vaccination effects on CD4 cells after COVID-19. Their specific antigens are unknown. Following culture for about ten days, CD4+ T cells were isolated. The participants, recipients of two vaccine doses, got either BNT162b2 or mRNA-1273. The method was immunoSEQ multiplex PCR; TCRdb's version includes in-frame clones alone and lacks a portion of them. Of about 45,000 clones listed, around 70% are singletons. Sequences were derived from CD4+ T cells from PBMCs cultured without peptide, sampled after COVID-19 vaccination. The receptors shown here come from a human donor who received a COVID-19 vaccine.

V and J are TRBV12-3 or TRBV12-4 and TRBJ2-7; D remains ambiguous. CDR3 size: 12 residues. V dropped 5 bases and J dropped 3 bases, with 8 bases sitting between them. The CDR3 spells CASSALNYEQYF. The CDR3 DNA reads as TGTGCCAGCAGTGCGTTGAACTACGAGCAGTACTTC.

This rearrangement joins TRBV19 to TRBJ1-6; D might be TRBD1 (5 bases). Germline CDR1 reads LNHDA; CDR2 reads SQIVND (reference sequence). V was clipped by 6 bases and J by 7 bases, with 22 bases between them. This CDR3 is 17 amino acids long. The CDR3: CASSMGLLNSNNSPLHF. DNA of the CDR3: TGTGCCAGTAGCATGGGACTCCTCAACTCAAACAATTCACCCCTCCACTTT.

The V gene is TRBV6-4, the J gene TRBJ2-1, with TRBD2 matching over 10 bases. The CDR3 consists of 14 residues. From germline, CDR1 is MRHNA and CDR2 SNTAGT. V was pared by 5 bases and J by 6 bases, with 4 bases of the junction left unmatched. CDR3: CASSLAGDSNEQFF. CDR3 coding DNA: TGTGCCAGCAGTCTAGCGGGAGATAGCAATGAGCAGTTCTTC.

CDR3 loop: CASSVGDYGYTF. In nucleotides, the CDR3 is TGTGCCAGCAGCGTGGGAGACTATGGCTACACCTTC. The genes are TRBV9 and TRBJ1-2; no reliable D call. Trimming removed 2 bases from V and 3 bases from J, with 5 bases in between. The CDR3 covers 12 residues. Germline V CDR1 and CDR2: SGDLS, YYNGEE.

This clone was seen a handful of times. This chain connects TRBV5-1 to TRBJ1-5, with a tentative D call TRBD1 (6 bases). Looked up from germline, CDR1 is SGHRS and CDR2 is YFSETQ. The CDR3 is 15 residues long. V lost 4 bases, J lost 7 bases, and 18 bases lay in between. The CDR3 DNA follows: TGCGCCAGCAGCGAGGGGGACGCCTCGACACAGCCCCAGCATTTT. It yields the protein CASSEGDASTQPQHF.

The chain uses TRBV20-1 and TRBJ2-2; no clear D. The germline CDR1 and CDR2 sequences are DFQATT and SNEGSKA (reference sequence). The CDR3 loop spans 11 amino acids. V lost 1 base to trimming and J lost 4 bases, with 1 base between them. This CDR3 reads CSARVTGELFF. The CDR3 region has the DNA TGCAGTGCTAGAGTCACCGGGGAGCTGTTTTTT.

The chain carries TRBV28 and TRBJ2-1, with 8 bases that match TRBD1. This CDR3 is built from 15 residues. Germline V gene data show CDR1 as MDHEN and CDR2 as SYDVKM. V lost 3 bases, J lost 4 bases, and 5 bases stayed unmatched. CDR3 coding DNA: TGTGCCAGCAGTTTGCAGGGGGCGAATTACAATGAGCAGTTCTTC. Translating it yields CASSLQGANYNEQFF.

J is TRBJ2-1 and V is TRBV9; the D call may be TRBD1 or TRBD2 (5 bases each). V shed 0 bases and J shed 5 bases, with 12 bases lying between them. There are 15 residues in the CDR3. Germline V gene lookup returns CDR1 SGDLS and CDR2 YYNGEE. CDR3 loop: CASSVGRGPNNEQFF. The DNA of the CDR3 is TGTGCCAGCAGCGTAGGTAGGGGACCCAACAATGAGCAGTTCTTC.

The V call is TRBV29-1, the J call TRBJ2-7; perhaps TRBD2 as D (7 bases). This CDR3 region has 12 residues. The V gene lost 3 bases and the J gene lost 6 bases, with 12 bases spanning the gap. Germline CDR1 is SQVTM and CDR2 is ANQGSEA. The CDR3 loop is CSVDGGQAEQYF. As DNA, the CDR3 is TGCAGCGTTGACGGGGGGCAGGCCGAGCAGTACTTC.

In its sample, this clone was seen once. J is TRBJ2-3 and V is TRBV29-1, with D uncertain. Deletions cut 3 bases from V and 2 bases from J, with 12 bases between. Germline CDR1 SQVTM, CDR2 ANQGSEA. The CDR3 loop spans 14 amino acids. The CDR3 bases are TGCAGCGTTGAGGTGTACAGATACACAGATACGCAGTATTTT. Translating gives CSVEVYRYTDTQYF.

The count of this clone is one. The rearrangement joins TRBV3-1 (or the pseudogene TRBV3-2) to TRBJ1-2, with D possibly being TRBD1 (5 bases). The germline V gene encodes CDR1 LGHDT and CDR2 YNNKEL (reference sequence). This CDR3 has 14 amino acids. V dropped 2 bases and J dropped 8 bases, with 15 bases sitting between them. The CDR3 region is CASSQSVRRGGYTF. The CDR3 nucleotides are TGTGCCAGCAGCCAATCGGTCAGGAGGGGCGGCTACACCTTC.

The V gene is TRBV24-1, the J gene TRBJ2-2; D unclear. The CDR3 covers 15 residues. V was pared by 2 bases and J by 6 bases, with 12 bases between. The germline V gene has CDR1 KGHDR and CDR2 SFDVKD. Here the CDR3 reads CATSDSGRVPGELFF. The CDR3 region has the DNA TGTGCCACCAGTGATTCCGGACGGGTTCCCGGGGAGCTGTTTTTT.